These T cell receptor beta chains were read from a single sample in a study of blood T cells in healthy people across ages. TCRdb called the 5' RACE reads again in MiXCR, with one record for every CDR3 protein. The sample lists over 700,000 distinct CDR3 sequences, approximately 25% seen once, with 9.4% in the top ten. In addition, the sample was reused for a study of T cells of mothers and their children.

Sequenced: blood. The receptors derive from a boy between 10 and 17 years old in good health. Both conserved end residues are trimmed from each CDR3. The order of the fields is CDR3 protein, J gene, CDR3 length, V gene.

cdr3_aa: SAGQNYNERF; j_call: TRBJ2-1; cdr3_length: 10; v_call: TRBV29-1
cdr3_aa: SVAHRGEYNEQF; j_call: TRBJ2-1; cdr3_length: 12; v_call: TRBV29-1
cdr3_aa: SARDFMAGTEENQY; j_call: TRBJ2-5; cdr3_length: 14; v_call: TRBV20-1
cdr3_aa: ASSSAGTNYEQY; j_call: TRBJ2-7; cdr3_length: 12; v_call: TRBV11-3
cdr3_aa: ASSLGAGGPFDEQF; j_call: -; cdr3_length: 14; v_call: TRBV12-3/TRBV12-4
cdr3_aa: ASSYAGGRYNYEQY; j_call: TRBJ2-7; cdr3_length: 14; v_call: TRBV6-2/TRBV6-3
cdr3_aa: ASSLTTAEKLF; j_call: TRBJ1-4; cdr3_length: 11; v_call: TRBV3-1
cdr3_aa: ASSPQVAGASHNEQF; j_call: TRBJ2-1; cdr3_length: 15; v_call: TRBV4-1
cdr3_aa: ASNPTRAHYEQY; j_call: TRBJ2-7; cdr3_length: 12; v_call: TRBV28
cdr3_aa: ASSLGGPGEAF; j_call: TRBJ1-1; cdr3_length: 11; v_call: TRBV12-3/TRBV12-4
cdr3_aa: AIKGLATVGYRDTQY; j_call: TRBJ2-3; cdr3_length: 15; v_call: TRBV10-3
cdr3_aa: SARNPLEGETQY; j_call: TRBJ2-5; cdr3_length: 12; v_call: TRBV20-1
cdr3_aa: ASRRTSGSQETQY; j_call: TRBJ2-5; cdr3_length: 13; v_call: TRBV7-2
cdr3_aa: ASSWGDRGTYNEQF; j_call: TRBJ2-1; cdr3_length: 14; v_call: TRBV7-6
cdr3_aa: SVGEGDRGSYEQY; j_call: -; cdr3_length: 13; v_call: TRBV29-1
cdr3_aa: ASSTTSSSTDTQY; j_call: TRBJ2-3; cdr3_length: 13; v_call: TRBV18
cdr3_aa: ASRKNYQETQY; j_call: TRBJ2-5; cdr3_length: 11; v_call: TRBV12-3/TRBV12-4
cdr3_aa: ASSYSGAANEQF; j_call: TRBJ2-1; cdr3_length: 12; v_call: TRBV7-9
cdr3_aa: ASSYDRGNEKLF; j_call: TRBJ1-4; cdr3_length: 12; v_call: TRBV27
cdr3_aa: ASSQEGNVAGRTDTQY; j_call: TRBJ2-3; cdr3_length: 16; v_call: TRBV14
cdr3_aa: ASSRNGAKGAETQY; j_call: TRBJ2-5; cdr3_length: 14; v_call: TRBV27
cdr3_aa: ASSNRLAGAQEQY; j_call: TRBJ2-5; cdr3_length: 13; v_call: TRBV4-1
cdr3_aa: SARVRTGTRSYNEQF; j_call: TRBJ2-1; cdr3_length: 15; v_call: TRBV20-1
cdr3_aa: ASSRDTYNEHF; j_call: TRBJ2-5; cdr3_length: 11; v_call: TRBV7-7
cdr3_aa: ASSFGQKPYNEQF; j_call: TRBJ2-1; cdr3_length: 13; v_call: TRBV12-3/TRBV12-4
cdr3_aa: ASSFGLAIDEQF; j_call: TRBJ2-1; cdr3_length: 12; v_call: TRBV7-9
cdr3_aa: ASSYQGALGYT; j_call: TRBJ1-2; cdr3_length: 11; v_call: TRBV6-5
cdr3_aa: ASSLSGGWGEQY; j_call: TRBJ2-7; cdr3_length: 12; v_call: TRBV7-3